The entry below describes one TCR beta chain. With V trimmed by 6 bases and J by 6 bases, 3 bases remained unmatched. This CDR3 region has 13 residues. Germline assignment: CDR1 KGHDR and CDR2 SFDVKD. This record belongs to a study of blood T cell repertoires in COVID-19. Across the whole study: PBMCs, B-cell-depleted T cells, or T cells were the source of the cDNA or gDNA that made up the material.

Assay used: immunoSEQ multiplex PCR; TCRdb lists only in-frame clones, some missing. The sample carries roughly 200,000 clones, 80% to 90% recorded once. The TCR comes from a man between 60 and 75 years old who had recovered from COVID-19. V gene TRBV24-1 combines with J gene TRBJ1-5; 8 bases are shared with TRBD1. The sequencing sample was made of peripheral blood. The CDR3 here is CATSQGAGQPQHF. DNA for the CDR3: TGTGCCACCAGTCAGGGGGCGGGTCAGCCCCAGCATTTT.